These 5 T cell receptor beta chains were all obtained from the same sample, sequenced in a study of blood T cell repertoires in COVID-19. Repertoires were generated with immunoSEQ multiplex PCR, while TCRdb's copy carries only in-frame clones and drops some. The data show about 29,000 clones, with roughly 90% seen just once and about 3.4% held by the top ten. The sample consisted of peripheral blood. The source is a human donor in a cohort sampled during active COVID-19.

The chain uses TRBV18 and TRBJ1-1, with 9 positions matching TRBD1. The germline gives CDR1 KGHSH, CDR2 LQKENI. Unmatched junction bases numbered 7, after V lost 6 bases and J lost 5 bases. The CDR3 loop spans 14 amino acids. The CDR3 bases are TGTGCCAGCTCGTGGGGACAGGGAAGAACTGAAGCTTTCTTT. Protein product: CASSWGQGRTEAFF.

The chain couples TRBV7-2 to TRBJ2-3; D is undetermined. This CDR3 spans 15 amino acids. V was shortened by 3 bases and J by 6 bases, with 16 bases between the two germline ends. The germline V gene encodes CDR1 SGHTA and CDR2 FQGNSA. This CDR3 is CASSLLRSESDTQYF. The CDR3 DNA reads as TGTGCCAGCAGCTTGTTGCGTTCCGAATCGGATACGCAGTATTTT.

The chain carries TRBV7-9 and TRBJ1-6; TRBD1 might be the D (5 bases). V was shortened by 1 base and J by 11 bases, with 15 bases between the two germline ends. The germline gives CDR1 SEHNR, CDR2 FQNEAQ (reference sequence). The CDR3 consists of 15 residues. CDR3 amino acids: CASSLGVDGGAPLHF. The DNA of the CDR3 is TGTGCCAGCAGCTTAGGTGTAGACGGGGGAGCACCCCTCCACTTT.

This clone has a single count. The V gene is TRBV7-2, the J gene TRBJ1-1, with D possibly matching TRBD1 (5 bases). V lost 4 bases and J 5 bases, leaving 8 bases between the germline ends. The CDR3 consists of 12 residues. The germline V gene has CDR1 SGHTA and CDR2 FQGNSA. CDR3 residues: CASSSGLTEAFF. DNA for the CDR3: TGTGCCAGCAGCTCGGGACTAACTGAAGCTTTCTTT.

This chain uses TRBV7-2 with TRBJ2-1, with D unclear. The V and J ends lost 5 bases and 4 bases respectively, with 9 bases between them. The germline V gene encodes CDR1 SGHTA and CDR2 FQGNSA. This CDR3 region has 13 residues. The CDR3 nucleotides are TGTGCCAGCAGCCCCGACAATTACAATGAGCAGTTCTTC. It translates to CASSPDNYNEQFF.